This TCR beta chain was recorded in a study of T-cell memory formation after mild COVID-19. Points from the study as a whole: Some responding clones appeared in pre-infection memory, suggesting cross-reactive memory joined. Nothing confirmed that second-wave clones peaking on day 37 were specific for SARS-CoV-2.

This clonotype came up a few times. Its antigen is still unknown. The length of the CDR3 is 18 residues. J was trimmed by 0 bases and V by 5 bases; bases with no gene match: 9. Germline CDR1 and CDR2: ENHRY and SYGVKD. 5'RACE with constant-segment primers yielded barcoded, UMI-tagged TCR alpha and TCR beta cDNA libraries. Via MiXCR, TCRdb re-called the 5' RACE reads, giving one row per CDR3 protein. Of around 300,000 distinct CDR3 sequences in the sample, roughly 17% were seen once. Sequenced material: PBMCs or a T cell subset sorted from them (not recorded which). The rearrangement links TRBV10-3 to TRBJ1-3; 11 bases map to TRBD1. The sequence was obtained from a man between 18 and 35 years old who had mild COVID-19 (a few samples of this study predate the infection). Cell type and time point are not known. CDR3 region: CAISMDRGLPSSGNTIYF. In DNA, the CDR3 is TGTGCCATCAGTATGGACAGGGGGCTCCCGAGCTCTGGAAACACCATATATTTT.